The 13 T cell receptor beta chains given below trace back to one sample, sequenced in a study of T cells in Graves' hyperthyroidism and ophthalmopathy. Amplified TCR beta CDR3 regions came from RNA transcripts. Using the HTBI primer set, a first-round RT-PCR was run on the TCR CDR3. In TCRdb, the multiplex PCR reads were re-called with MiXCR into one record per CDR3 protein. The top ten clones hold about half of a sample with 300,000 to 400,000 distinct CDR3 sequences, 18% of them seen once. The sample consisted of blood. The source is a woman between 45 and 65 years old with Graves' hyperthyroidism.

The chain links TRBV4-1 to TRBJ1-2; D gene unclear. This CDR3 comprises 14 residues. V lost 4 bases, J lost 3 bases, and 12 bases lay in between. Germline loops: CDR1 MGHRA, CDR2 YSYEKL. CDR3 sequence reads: CASSRGRRDYGYTF. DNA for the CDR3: TGCGCCAGCAGCCGAGGGCGGAGGGACTATGGCTACACCTTC.

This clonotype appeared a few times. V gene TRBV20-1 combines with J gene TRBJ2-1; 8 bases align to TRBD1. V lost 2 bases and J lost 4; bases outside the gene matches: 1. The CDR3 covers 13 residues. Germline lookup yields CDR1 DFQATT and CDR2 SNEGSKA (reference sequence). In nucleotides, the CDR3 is TGCAGTGCTAGACAGGGGGCGTACAATGAGCAGTTCTTC. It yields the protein CSARQGAYNEQFF.

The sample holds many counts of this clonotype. CDR3 amino acids: CATSEIPNTEAFF. For the CDR3, the DNA is TGTGCCACCTCTGAGATCCCGAACACTGAAGCTTTCTTT. V and J are TRBV27 and TRBJ1-1, with no clear D. The V end was cut by 10 bases, the J end by 1 base, with 13 bases between. Germline values: CDR1 MNHEY, CDR2 SMNVEV (reference sequence). The CDR3 consists of 13 residues.

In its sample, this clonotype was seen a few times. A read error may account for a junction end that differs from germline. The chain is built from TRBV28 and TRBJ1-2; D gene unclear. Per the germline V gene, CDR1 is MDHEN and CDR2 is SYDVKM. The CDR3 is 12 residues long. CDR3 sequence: CASSLVDYGYTF. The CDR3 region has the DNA TGTGCCAGCAGTTTGGTCGACTACGGCTACACCTTC.

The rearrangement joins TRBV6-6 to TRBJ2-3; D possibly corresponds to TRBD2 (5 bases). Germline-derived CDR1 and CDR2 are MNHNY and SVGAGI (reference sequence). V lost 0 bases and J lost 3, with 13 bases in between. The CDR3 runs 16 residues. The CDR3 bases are TGTGCCAGCAGTTACTCCAACCTACGAGGGACAGATACGCAGTATTTT. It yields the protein CASSYSNLRGTDTQYF.

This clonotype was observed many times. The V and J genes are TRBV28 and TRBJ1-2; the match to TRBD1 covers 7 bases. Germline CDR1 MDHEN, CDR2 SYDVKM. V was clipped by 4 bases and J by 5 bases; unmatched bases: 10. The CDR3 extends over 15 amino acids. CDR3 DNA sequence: TGTGCCAGCAGTTCAACGGGACAGAATATTTATGGCTACACCTTC. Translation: CASSSTGQNIYGYTF.

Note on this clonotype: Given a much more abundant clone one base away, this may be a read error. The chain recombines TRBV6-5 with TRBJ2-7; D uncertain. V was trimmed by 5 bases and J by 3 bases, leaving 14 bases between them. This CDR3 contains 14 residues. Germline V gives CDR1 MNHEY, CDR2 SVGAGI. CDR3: CASSNPAADYEQYF. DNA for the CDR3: TGTGCCAGCAGTAACCCTGCGGCCGACTACGAGCAGTACTTC.

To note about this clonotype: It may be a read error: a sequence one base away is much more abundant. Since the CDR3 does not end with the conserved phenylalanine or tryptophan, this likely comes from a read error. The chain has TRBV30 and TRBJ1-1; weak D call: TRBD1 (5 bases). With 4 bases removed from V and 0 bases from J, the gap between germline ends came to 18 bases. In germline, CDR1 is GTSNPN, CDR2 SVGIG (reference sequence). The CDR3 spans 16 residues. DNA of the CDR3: TGTGCCTGGAAGGGTTGGGGCAGGCTAATGAACACTGAAGCTTTCTCT. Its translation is CAWKGWGRLMNTEAFS.

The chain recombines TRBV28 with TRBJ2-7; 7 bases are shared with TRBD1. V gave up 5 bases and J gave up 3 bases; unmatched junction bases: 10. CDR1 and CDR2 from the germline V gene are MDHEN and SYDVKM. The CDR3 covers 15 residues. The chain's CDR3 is CASSGTGTDFYEQYF. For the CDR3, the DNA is TGTGCCAGCAGTGGCACCGGGACAGATTTCTACGAGCAGTACTTC.

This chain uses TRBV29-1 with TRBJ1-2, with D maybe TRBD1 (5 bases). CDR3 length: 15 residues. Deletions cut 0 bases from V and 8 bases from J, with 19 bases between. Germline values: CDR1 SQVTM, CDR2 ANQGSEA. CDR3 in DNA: TGCAGCGTTGAAGATGGAGGGACGGAGGCTGGGGGCTACACCTTC. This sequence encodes CSVEDGGTEAGGYTF. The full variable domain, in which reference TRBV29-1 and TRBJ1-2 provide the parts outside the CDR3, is SAVISQKPSRDICQRGTSLTIQCQVDSQVTMMFWYRQQPGQSLTLIATANQGSEATYESGFVIDKFPISRPNLTFSTLTVSNMSPEDSSIYLCSVEDGGTEAGGYTFGSGTRLTVV.

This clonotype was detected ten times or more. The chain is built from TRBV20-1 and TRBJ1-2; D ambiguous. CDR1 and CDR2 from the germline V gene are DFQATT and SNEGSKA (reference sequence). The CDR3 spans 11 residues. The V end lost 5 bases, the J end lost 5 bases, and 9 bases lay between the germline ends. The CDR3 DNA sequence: TGCAGTGCTGATAGCCCTTATGGCTACACCTTC. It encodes CSADSPYGYTF.

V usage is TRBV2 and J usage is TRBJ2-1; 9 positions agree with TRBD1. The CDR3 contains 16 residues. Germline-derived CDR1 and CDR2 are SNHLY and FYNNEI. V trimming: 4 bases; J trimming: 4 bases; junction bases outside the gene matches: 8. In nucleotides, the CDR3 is TGTGCCAGCAGTGGAACAGGGGGCCCCACGTACAATGAGCAGTTCTTC. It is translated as CASSGTGGPTYNEQFF.

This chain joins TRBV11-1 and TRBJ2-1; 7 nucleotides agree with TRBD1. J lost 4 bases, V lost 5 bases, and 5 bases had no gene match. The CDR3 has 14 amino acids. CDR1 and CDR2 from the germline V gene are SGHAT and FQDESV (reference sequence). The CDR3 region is CASSKLGQYNEQFF. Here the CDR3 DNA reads TGTGCCAGCAGCAAATTGGGACAGTACAATGAGCAGTTCTTC.